Given below is one TCR beta chain in context. Its antigen is as yet unknown. Ten immunoSEQ deep assay plates held the unsorted PBMC DNA. In the original workflow: Filtering of immunoSEQ junctional sequences could not match full-length read filtering. This table comes from immunoSEQ multiplex PCR, and its TCRdb copy is limited to in-frame clones, with some not included. For V, J and clone size, that table is used; D and trimming come from the DNA. Here the sample spans some 500,000 clones, roughly 85% being singletons. This CDR3 spans 13 amino acids. Trimming took 1 base from V and 7 from J, leaving 10 bases between them. Per germline, CDR1 SNHLY and CDR2 FYNNEI. This record comes from a study of shared clonotypes between healthy human individuals. Study-wide points: In having few donors, the study represented limited genetic and exposure-history diversity. Collection of samples was limited to blood; tissue repertoires likely differ.

The specimen was PBMCs. The source is a woman aged 40-49 years in good health. Some clones in this sample may be carry-over from other donors' samples. V and J are TRBV2 and TRBJ1-2; no clear D. CDR3: CASSEGVWVGYTF. CDR3 nucleotide sequence: TGTGCCAGCAGTGAAGGTGTGTGGGTTGGCTACACCTTC.